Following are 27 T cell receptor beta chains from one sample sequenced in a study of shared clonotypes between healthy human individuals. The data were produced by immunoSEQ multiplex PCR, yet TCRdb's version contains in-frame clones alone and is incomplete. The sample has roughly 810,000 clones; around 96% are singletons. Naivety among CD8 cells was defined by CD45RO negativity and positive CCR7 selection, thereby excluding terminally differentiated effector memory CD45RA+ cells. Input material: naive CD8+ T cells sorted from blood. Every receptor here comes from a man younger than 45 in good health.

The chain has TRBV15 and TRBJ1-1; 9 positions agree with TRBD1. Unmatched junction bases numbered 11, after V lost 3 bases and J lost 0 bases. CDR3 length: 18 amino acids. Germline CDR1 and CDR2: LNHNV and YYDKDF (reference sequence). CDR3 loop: CATSSGGQGGGVNTEAFF. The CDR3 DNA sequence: TGTGCCACCAGCAGTGGGGGACAGGGCGGGGGTGTGAACACTGAAGCTTTCTTT.

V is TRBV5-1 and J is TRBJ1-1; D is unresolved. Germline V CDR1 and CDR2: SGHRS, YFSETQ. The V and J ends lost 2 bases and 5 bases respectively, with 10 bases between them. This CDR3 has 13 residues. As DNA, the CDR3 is TGCGCCAGCAGCTTAGACCAGGAGACTGAAGCTTTCTTT. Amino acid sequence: CASSLDQETEAFF.

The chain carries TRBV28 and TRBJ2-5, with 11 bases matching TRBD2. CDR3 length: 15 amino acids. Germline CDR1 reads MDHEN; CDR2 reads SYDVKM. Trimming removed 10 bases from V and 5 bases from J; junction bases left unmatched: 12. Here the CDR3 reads CATLAGGPAFETQYF. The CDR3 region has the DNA TGTGCCACATTAGCGGGAGGGCCAGCCTTTGAGACCCAGTACTTC.

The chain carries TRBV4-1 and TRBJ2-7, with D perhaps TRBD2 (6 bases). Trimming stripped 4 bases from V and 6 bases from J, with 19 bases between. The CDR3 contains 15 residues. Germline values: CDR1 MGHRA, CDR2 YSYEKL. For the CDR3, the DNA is TGCGCCAGCAGCCCGGAGGGCGCGGGATCTGGCGAGCAGTACTTC. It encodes CASSPEGAGSGEQYF.

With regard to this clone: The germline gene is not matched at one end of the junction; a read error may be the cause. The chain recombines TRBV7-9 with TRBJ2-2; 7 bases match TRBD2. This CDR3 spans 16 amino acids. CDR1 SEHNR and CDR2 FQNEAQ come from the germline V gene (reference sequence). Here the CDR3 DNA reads TGTGCCACCAGCCCTTTGGCGGGAGTGGGCACCGGGGAGCTGTTTTTT. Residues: CATSPLAGVGTGELFF.

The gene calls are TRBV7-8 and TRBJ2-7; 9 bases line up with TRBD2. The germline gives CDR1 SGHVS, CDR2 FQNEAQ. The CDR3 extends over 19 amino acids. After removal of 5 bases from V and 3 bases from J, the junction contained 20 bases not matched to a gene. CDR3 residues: CASSPEPRDTGTSSYEQYF. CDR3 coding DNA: TGTGCCAGCAGCCCCGAGCCACGAGATACCGGGACTAGCAGCTACGAGCAGTACTTC. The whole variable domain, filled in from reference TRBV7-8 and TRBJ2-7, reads GAGVSQSPRYKVAKRGQDVALRCDPISGHVSLFWYQQALGQGPEFLTYFQNEAQLDKSGLPSDRFFAERPEGSVSTLKIQRTQQEDSAVYLCASSPEPRDTGTSSYEQYFGPGTRLTVT.

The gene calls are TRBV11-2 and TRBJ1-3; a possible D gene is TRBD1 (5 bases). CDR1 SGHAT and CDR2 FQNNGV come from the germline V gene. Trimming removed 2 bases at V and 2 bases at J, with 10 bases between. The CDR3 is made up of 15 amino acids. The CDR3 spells CASSLHQGPGNTIYF. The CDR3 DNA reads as TGTGCCAGCAGCTTACACCAGGGACCTGGAAACACCATATATTTT.

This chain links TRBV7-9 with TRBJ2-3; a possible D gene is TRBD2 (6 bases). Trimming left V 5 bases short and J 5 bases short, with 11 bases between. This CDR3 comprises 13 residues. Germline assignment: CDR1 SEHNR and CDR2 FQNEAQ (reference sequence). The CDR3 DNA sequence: TGTGCCAGCAGCACGGGACTTCGAGATACGCAGTATTTT. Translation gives CASSTGLRDTQYF.

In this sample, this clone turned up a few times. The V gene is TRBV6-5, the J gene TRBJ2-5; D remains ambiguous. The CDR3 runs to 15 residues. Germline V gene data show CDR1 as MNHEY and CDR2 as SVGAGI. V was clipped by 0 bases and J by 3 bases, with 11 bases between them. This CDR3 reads CASSYSIGREETQYF. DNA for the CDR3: TGTGCCAGCAGTTACTCGATTGGCAGAGAAGAGACCCAGTACTTC.

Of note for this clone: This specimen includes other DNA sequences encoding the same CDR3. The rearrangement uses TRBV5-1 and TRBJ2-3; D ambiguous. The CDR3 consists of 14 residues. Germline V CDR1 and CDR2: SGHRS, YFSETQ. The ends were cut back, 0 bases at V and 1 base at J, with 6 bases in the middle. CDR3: CASSLVSGTDTQYF. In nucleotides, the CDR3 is TGCGCCAGCAGCTTGGTATCAGGCACAGATACGCAGTATTTT.

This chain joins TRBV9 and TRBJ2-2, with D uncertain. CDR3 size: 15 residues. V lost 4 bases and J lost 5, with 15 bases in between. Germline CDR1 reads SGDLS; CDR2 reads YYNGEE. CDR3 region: CASSSSANPTGELFF. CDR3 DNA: TGTGCCAGCAGCTCCTCGGCGAACCCGACCGGGGAGCTGTTTTTT.

The CDR3 protein is CASSPPPTDTQYF. In DNA, the CDR3 is TGTGCCAGCTCACCACCGCCCACAGATACGCAGTATTTT. The chain carries TRBV18 and TRBJ2-3; D unclear. V dropped 0 bases and J dropped 2 bases, with 3 bases sitting between them. The CDR3 spans 13 residues. Per the germline V gene, CDR1 is KGHSH and CDR2 is LQKENI.

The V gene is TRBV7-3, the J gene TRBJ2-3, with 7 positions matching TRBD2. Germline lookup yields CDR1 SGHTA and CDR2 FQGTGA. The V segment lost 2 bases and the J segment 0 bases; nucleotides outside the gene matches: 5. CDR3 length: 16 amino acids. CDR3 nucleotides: TGTGCCAGCAGCTTAGTCCCAGCGGGAAGCACAGATACGCAGTATTTT. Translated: CASSLVPAGSTDTQYF. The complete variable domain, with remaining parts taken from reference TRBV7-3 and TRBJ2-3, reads GAGVSQTPSNKVTEKGKYVELRCDPISGHTALYWYRQSLGQGPEFLIYFQGTGAADDSGLPNDRFFAVRPEGSVSTLKIQRTERGDSAVYLCASSLVPAGSTDTQYFGPGTRLTVL.

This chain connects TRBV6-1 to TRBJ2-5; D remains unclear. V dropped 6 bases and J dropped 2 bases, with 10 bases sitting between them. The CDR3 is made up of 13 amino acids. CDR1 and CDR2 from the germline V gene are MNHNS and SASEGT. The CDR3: CASREFRQETQYF. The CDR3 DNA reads TGTGCCAGCAGGGAGTTTAGGCAAGAGACCCAGTACTTC.

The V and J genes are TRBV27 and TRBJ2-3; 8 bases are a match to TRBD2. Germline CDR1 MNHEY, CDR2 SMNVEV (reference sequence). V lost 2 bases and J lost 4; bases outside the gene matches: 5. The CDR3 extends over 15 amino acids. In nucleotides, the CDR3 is TGTGCCAGCAGTTTAATAGCGGGACTCGCAGATACGCAGTATTTT. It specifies CASSLIAGLADTQYF.

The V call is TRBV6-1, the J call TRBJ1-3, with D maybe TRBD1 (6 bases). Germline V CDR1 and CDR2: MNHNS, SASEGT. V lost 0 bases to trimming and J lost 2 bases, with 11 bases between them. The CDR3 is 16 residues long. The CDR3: CASSEAWAGAGNTIYF. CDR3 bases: TGTGCCAGCAGTGAAGCTTGGGCAGGGGCTGGAAACACCATATATTTT.

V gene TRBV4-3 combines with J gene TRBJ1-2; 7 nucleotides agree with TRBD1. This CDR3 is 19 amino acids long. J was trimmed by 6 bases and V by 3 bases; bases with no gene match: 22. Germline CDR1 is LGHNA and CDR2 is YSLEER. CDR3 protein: CASSHHALDRPPARNGYTF. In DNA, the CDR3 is TGCGCCAGCAGCCACCATGCCCTGGACAGGCCTCCCGCTCGGAATGGCTACACCTTC.

DNA for the CDR3: TGTGCCATCAGGCAGCGCGGGGCGTGGGATGAGCAGTTCTTC. It yields the protein CAIRQRGAWDEQFF. The rearrangement links TRBV10-3 to TRBJ2-1; tentative D call: TRBD2 (6 bases). The CDR3 spans 14 residues. V was pared by 6 bases and J by 8 bases, with 17 bases between. Germline CDR1 and CDR2: ENHRY and SYGVKD.

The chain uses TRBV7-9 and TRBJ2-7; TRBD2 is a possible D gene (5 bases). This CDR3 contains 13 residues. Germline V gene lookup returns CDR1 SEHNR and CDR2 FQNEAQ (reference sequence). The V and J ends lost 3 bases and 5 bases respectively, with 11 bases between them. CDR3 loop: CASSFRGADEQYF. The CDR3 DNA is TGTGCCAGCAGCTTTCGGGGTGCCGACGAGCAGTACTTC. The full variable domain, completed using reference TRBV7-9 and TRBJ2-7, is DTGVSQNPRHKITKRGQNVTFRCDPISEHNRLYWYRQTLGQGPEFLTYFQNEAQLEKSRLLSDRFSAERPKGSFSTLEIQRTEQGDSAMYLCASSFRGADEQYFGPGTRLTVT.

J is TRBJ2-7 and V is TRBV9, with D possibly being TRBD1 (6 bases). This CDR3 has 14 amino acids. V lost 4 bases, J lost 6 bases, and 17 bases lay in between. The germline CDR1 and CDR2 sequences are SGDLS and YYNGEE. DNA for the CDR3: TGTGCCAGCAGCCCCTCAGGGGTTGGGGTCGAGCAGTACTTC. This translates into CASSPSGVGVEQYF.

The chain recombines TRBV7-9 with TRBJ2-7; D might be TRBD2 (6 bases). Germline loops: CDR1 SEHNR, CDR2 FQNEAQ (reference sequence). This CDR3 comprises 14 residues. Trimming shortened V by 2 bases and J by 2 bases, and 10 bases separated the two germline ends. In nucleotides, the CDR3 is TGTGCCAGCAGCTTATCCGGGACTGCCTACGAGCAGTACTTC. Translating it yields CASSLSGTAYEQYF. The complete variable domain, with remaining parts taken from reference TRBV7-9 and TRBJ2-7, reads DTGVSQNPRHKITKRGQNVTFRCDPISEHNRLYWYRQTLGQGPEFLTYFQNEAQLEKSRLLSDRFSAERPKGSFSTLEIQRTEQGDSAMYLCASSLSGTAYEQYFGPGTRLTVT.

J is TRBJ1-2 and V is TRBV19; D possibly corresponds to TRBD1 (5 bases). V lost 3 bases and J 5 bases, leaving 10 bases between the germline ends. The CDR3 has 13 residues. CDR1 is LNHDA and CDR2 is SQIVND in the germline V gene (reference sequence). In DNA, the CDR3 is TGTGCCAGTAGTATGAAAGGGGATTATGGCTACACCTTC. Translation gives CASSMKGDYGYTF. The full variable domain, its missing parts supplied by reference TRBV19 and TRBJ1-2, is DGGITQSPKYLFRKEGQNVTLSCEQNLNHDAMYWYRQDPGQGLRLIYYSQIVNDFQKGDIAEGYSVSREKKESFPLTVTSAQKNPTAFYLCASSMKGDYGYTFGSGTRLTVV.

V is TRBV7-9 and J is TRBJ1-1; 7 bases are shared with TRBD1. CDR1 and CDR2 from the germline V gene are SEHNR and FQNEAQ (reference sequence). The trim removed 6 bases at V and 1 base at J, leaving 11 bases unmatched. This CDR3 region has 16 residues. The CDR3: CASRTTGLLENTEAFF. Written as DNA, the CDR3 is TGTGCCAGCAGAACGACAGGGCTATTGGAGAACACTGAAGCTTTCTTT. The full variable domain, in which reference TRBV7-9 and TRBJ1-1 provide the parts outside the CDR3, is DTGVSQNPRHKITKRGQNVTFRCDPISEHNRLYWYRQTLGQGPEFLTYFQNEAQLEKSRLLSDRFSAERPKGSFSTLEIQRTEQGDSAMYLCASRTTGLLENTEAFFGQGTRLTVV.

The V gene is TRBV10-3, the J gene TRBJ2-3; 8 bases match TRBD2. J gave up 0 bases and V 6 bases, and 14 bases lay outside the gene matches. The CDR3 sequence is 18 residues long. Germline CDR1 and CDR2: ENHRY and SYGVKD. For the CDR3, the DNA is TGTGCCATCAGGCATTATCTGACGGCTAGCGGGAGCACAGATACGCAGTATTTT. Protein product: CAIRHYLTASGSTDTQYF.

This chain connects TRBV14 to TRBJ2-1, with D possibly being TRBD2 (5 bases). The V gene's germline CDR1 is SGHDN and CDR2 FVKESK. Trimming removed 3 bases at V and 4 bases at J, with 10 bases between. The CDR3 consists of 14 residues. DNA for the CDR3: TGTGCCAGCAGCCACACTAGATATTACAATGAGCAGTTCTTC. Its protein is CASSHTRYYNEQFF. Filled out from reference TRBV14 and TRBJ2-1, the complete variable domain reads EAGVTQFPSHSVIEKGQTVTLRCDPISGHDNLYWYRRVMGKEIKFLLHFVKESKQDESGMPNNRFLAERTGGTYSTLKVQPAELEDSGVYFCASSHTRYYNEQFFGPGTRLTVL.

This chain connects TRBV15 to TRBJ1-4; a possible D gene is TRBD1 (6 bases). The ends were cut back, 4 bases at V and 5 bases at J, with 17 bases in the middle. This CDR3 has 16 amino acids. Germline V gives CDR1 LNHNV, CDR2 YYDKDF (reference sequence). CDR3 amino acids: CATSKDPGATNEKLFF. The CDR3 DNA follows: TGTGCCACCAGCAAAGACCCGGGGGCGACGAATGAAAAACTGTTTTTT.

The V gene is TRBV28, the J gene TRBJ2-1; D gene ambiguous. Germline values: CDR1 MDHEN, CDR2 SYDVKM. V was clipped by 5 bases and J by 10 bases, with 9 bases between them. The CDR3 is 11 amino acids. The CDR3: CASSAVYEQFF. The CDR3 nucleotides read TGTGCCAGCAGTGCCGTGTACGAGCAGTTCTTC.